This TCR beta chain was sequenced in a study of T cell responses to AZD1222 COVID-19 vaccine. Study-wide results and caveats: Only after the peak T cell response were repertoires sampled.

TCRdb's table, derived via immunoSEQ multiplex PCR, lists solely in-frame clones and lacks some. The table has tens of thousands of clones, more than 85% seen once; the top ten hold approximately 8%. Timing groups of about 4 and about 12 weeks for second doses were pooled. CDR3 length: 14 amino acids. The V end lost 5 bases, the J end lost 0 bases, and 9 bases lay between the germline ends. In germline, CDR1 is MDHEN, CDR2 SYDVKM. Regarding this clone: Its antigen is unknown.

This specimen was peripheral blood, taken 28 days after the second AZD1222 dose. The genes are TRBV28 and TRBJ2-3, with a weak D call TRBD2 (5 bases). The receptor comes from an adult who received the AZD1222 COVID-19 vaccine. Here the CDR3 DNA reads TGTGCCAGCAGTGATAGCGTGAGCACAGATACGCAGTATTTT. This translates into CASSDSVSTDTQYF.